Listed here are 15 T cell receptor beta chains from one sample, sequenced in a study of cytomegalovirus exposure and HLA in healthy donors. The PCR was carried out with 60 Vbeta primers and 13 Jbeta primers. Libraries were prepared by immunoSEQ multiplex PCR; TCRdb keeps only in-frame clonotypes and omits some of them. The sample has around 70,000 clones, about two thirds seen once; the top ten hold 9% to 14%. What was sequenced was PBMCs. All receptors derive from a woman aged 40 to 49 in good health and CMV-seropositive.

This clone has a handful of counts. The gene calls are TRBV5-1 and TRBJ2-1; a possible D gene is TRBD1 (6 bases). The CDR3 consists of 17 residues. Trimming stripped 0 bases from V and 4 bases from J, with 17 bases between. CDR1 and CDR2 (germline): SGHRS, YFSETQ. The CDR3 DNA reads TGCGCCAGCAGCTTGGAGTGGACCGGGACACCTTACAATGAGCAGTTCTTC. It is translated as CASSLEWTGTPYNEQFF.

The rearrangement uses TRBV20-1 and TRBJ1-2; unclear D gene. CDR1 DFQATT and CDR2 SNEGSKA come from the germline V gene (reference sequence). The CDR3 totals 9 residues. CDR3 amino acids: CTSPGGYTF. The CDR3 DNA is TGCACTTCCCCGGGAGGCTACACCTTC.

The CDR3 is CASSYSGGTVGYTF. The DNA of the CDR3 is TGTGCCAGCAGTTACTCGGGGGGTACGGTTGGCTACACCTTC. The chain employs TRBV6-5 and TRBJ1-2, with D possibly being TRBD1 (5 bases). Trimming removed 0 bases from V and 7 bases from J, with 12 bases in between. The CDR3 loop spans 14 amino acids. Germline V CDR1 and CDR2: MNHEY, SVGAGI.

V and J are TRBV7-9 and TRBJ2-7; possibly TRBD1 for D (6 bases). CDR1 and CDR2 (germline): SEHNR, FQNEAQ (reference sequence). V shed 5 bases and J shed 6 bases, with 14 bases lying between them. The CDR3 loop spans 13 amino acids. The CDR3 spells CASSPSSGVEQYF. CDR3 nucleotides: TGTGCCAGCAGCCCCTCTTCAGGGGTCGAGCAGTACTTC.

The CDR3 DNA is TGCGCCAGCAGCCAAGATCCGGGGTTCGGTGAAAAACTGTTTTTT. It translates to CASSQDPGFGEKLFF. The rearrangement joins TRBV4-1 to TRBJ1-4; D uncertain. Germline V CDR1 and CDR2: MGHRA, YSYEKL. The CDR3 totals 15 residues. Trimming removed 0 bases from V and 7 bases from J, with 12 bases in between.

This clone was observed once. This chain links TRBV29-1 with TRBJ2-1, with D possibly TRBD2 on 6 matching bases. Germline-derived CDR1 and CDR2 are SQVTM and ANQGSEA. CDR3 length: 11 residues. The germline V and J ends were trimmed by 7 bases and 9 bases, with 13 bases remaining between them. CDR3 bases: TGCAGCGGTGCAACTAGCTCTGAGCAGTTCTTC. Residues: CSGATSSEQFF.

This chain links TRBV7-9 with TRBJ1-2; no definite D call. V gave up 3 bases and J gave up 2 bases, with 13 bases separating them. The CDR3 is made up of 15 amino acids. Germline V gives CDR1 SEHNR, CDR2 FQNEAQ (reference sequence). This CDR3 reads CASSFPERLNYGYTF. The CDR3 DNA follows: TGTGCCAGCAGCTTCCCGGAGAGATTGAACTATGGCTACACCTTC.

The genes are TRBV19 and TRBJ2-3, with a tentative D call TRBD1 (5 bases). This CDR3 comprises 15 residues. The germline V and J ends were trimmed by 4 bases and 1 base, with 12 bases remaining between them. Germline lookup yields CDR1 LNHDA and CDR2 SQIVND (reference sequence). CDR3 loop: CASSKSTTGTDTQYF. The DNA of the CDR3 is TGTGCCAGTAGTAAATCCACGACAGGCACAGATACGCAGTATTTT.

The rearrangement joins TRBV29-1 to TRBJ1-1, with a tentative D call TRBD1 (5 bases). Trimming shortened V by 4 bases and J by 0 bases, and 15 bases separated the two germline ends. The CDR3 covers 15 residues. Germline V gives CDR1 SQVTM, CDR2 ANQGSEA. The CDR3 sequence is CSVVPRALLNTEAFF. CDR3 sequence (DNA): TGCAGCGTTGTGCCCAGGGCCCTCTTGAACACTGAAGCTTTCTTT.

V and J are TRBV5-1 and TRBJ2-3, with 11 bases matching TRBD2. Germline loops: CDR1 SGHRS, CDR2 YFSETQ. This CDR3 has 18 amino acids. With V trimmed by 2 bases and J by 4 bases, 12 bases remained unmatched. The CDR3 loop reads CASSFVPRLAGGADTQYF. The DNA for the CDR3 is TGCGCCAGCAGCTTTGTGCCAAGGCTAGCGGGGGGCGCAGATACGCAGTATTTT. The full variable domain, in which reference TRBV5-1 and TRBJ2-3 provide the parts outside the CDR3, is KAGVTQTPRYLIKTRGQQVTLSCSPISGHRSVSWYQQTPGQGLQFLFEYFSETQRNKGNFPGRFSGRQFSNSRSEMNVSTLELGDSALYLCASSFVPRLAGGADTQYFGPGTRLTVL.

This chain connects TRBV6-5 to TRBJ1-2; D gene uncertain. Germline CDR1 is MNHEY and CDR2 is SVGAGI. The CDR3 sequence is 11 residues long. V gave up 7 bases and J gave up 2 bases, with 5 bases separating them. The CDR3 protein is CASKQNYGYTF. Here the CDR3 DNA reads TGTGCCAGCAAACAGAACTATGGCTACACCTTC.

This clone was seen only once. This chain connects TRBV19 to TRBJ1-3; 9 positions agree with TRBD1. Germline trimming cut 5 bases from V and 4 bases from J; bases unmatched to any gene: 12. The CDR3 has 17 residues. The V gene's germline CDR1 is LNHDA and CDR2 SQIVND (reference sequence). CDR3 in amino acids: CASSPLAGTGRGNTIYF. CDR3 sequence (DNA): TGTGCCAGTAGTCCCCTCGCTGGGACAGGGAGAGGAAACACCATATATTTT.

The chain employs TRBV7-8 and TRBJ1-2; maybe TRBD1 (6 bases). V was shortened by 3 bases and J by 3 bases, with 17 bases between the two germline ends. The length of the CDR3 is 16 residues. Germline CDR1 is SGHVS and CDR2 is FQNEAQ. The CDR3 nucleotides are TGTGCCAGCAGCTTCCGACGAACAGGGACCTACTATGGCTACACCTTC. Translated: CASSFRRTGTYYGYTF.

This chain uses TRBV5-6 with TRBJ1-2, with TRBD1 matching 7 bases. The junction had 7 bases not matched to a gene; V was cut back by 3 bases and J by 8 bases. The CDR3 has 13 residues. CDR1 and CDR2 from the germline V gene are SGHDT and YYEEEE. CDR3 sequence (DNA): TGTGCCAGCAGCTCTCCCGACAGGGAGGGCTACACCTTC. Amino acids: CASSSPDREGYTF.

The rearrangement links TRBV15 to TRBJ2-2, with 9 nucleotides matching TRBD1. Trimming cost V 3 bases and J 5 bases; bases outside gene matches: 4. In germline, CDR1 is LNHNV, CDR2 YYDKDF (reference sequence). The CDR3 sequence is 15 residues long. In DNA form, the CDR3 reads TGTGCCACCAGCAGGGGACAGGGACGGACCGGGGAGCTGTTTTTT. Translated, it gives CATSRGQGRTGELFF.